The 20 T cell receptor beta chains listed next were all sequenced from one sample in a study of regulatory T cells in long-lasting Graves disease. Time point described: persistent/refractory GD, antithyroid drugs over 5 years with positive TRAb. From RNA extracted from PBMCs, the TCR library was made. For TCR beta, libraries came from iRepertoire HTBI primers and Arm-PCR of CDR3 regions. TCRdb re-called the multiplex PCR reads with MiXCR, one entry per CDR3 protein. This repertoire shows about 460,000 distinct CDR3 sequences, under 25% found once; its top ten account for about an eighth. Sequencing used peripheral blood mononuclear cells (PBMCs), obtained when the disease was refractory, from a patient treated with antithyroid drugs. These receptors all come from a female donor with Graves disease.

As for this clonotype: Relative to the germline gene, one junction end is altered; a read error may explain this. This chain joins TRBV11-3 and TRBJ2-7; 8 bases are shared with TRBD2. The CDR3 spans 11 residues. Germline V gives CDR1 SGHNT, CDR2 YENEEA. CDR3 loop: CASSQQGREDF. In DNA, the CDR3 is TGTGCCAGCAGCCAGCAGGGGCGGGAGGACTTC.

This clonotype was detected ten times or more. This chain's CDR3 is CASTRGGNTIYF. DNA for the CDR3: TGTGCCAGCACGAGGGGTGGAAACACCATATATTTT. V and J are TRBV6-1 and TRBJ1-3; D possibly corresponds to TRBD1 (5 bases). This CDR3 contains 12 residues. The germline CDR1 and CDR2 sequences are MNHNS and SASEGT. V was pared by 7 bases and J by 3 bases, with 7 bases between.

This chain joins TRBV19 and TRBJ2-7, with D maybe TRBD2 (6 bases). This CDR3 has 19 residues. V was trimmed by 5 bases and J by 4 bases, leaving 30 bases between them. CDR1 is LNHDA and CDR2 is SQIVND in the germline V gene (reference sequence). CDR3 residues: CASSPHRLADSGFTYEQYF. Written as DNA, the CDR3 is TGTGCCAGTAGTCCCCACCGCCTAGCAGACAGCGGGTTTACTTACGAGCAGTACTTC.

This clonotype was counted at least ten times. The J gene is TRBJ2-5, the V gene TRBV6-1; 13 bases line up with TRBD2. CDR1 and CDR2 (germline): MNHNS, SASEGT. The CDR3 is 14 amino acids. Trimming cost V 8 bases and J 0 bases; bases outside gene matches: 0. CDR3 coding DNA: TGTGCCAGCGGACTAGCGGGGGACCAAGAGACCCAGTACTTC. Translating gives CASGLAGDQETQYF.

This clonotype was detected many times. V is TRBV6-5 and J is TRBJ2-5, with a possible D match to TRBD2 (6 bases). Between the trimmed V and J ends, which lost 2 bases and 5 bases, there was a span of 12 bases. Germline CDR1 is MNHEY and CDR2 is SVGAGI. This CDR3 region has 14 residues. Written as DNA, the CDR3 is TGTGCCAGCAGTTACCGAGGAGGGATTGAGACCCAGTACTTC. It encodes CASSYRGGIETQYF.

The chain is built from TRBV7-9 and TRBJ1-3, with D tentatively TRBD1 (5 bases). Trimming removed 0 bases from V and 1 base from J, with 7 bases in between. Germline values: CDR1 SEHNR, CDR2 FQNEAQ (reference sequence). CDR3 length: 15 residues. The CDR3 DNA reads as TGTGCCAGCAGCTTAGCGACAGATTCTGGAAACACCATATATTTT. This codes for CASSLATDSGNTIYF.

This clonotype was recorded once. This rearrangement joins TRBV7-2 to TRBJ1-3; perhaps TRBD1 as D (6 bases). Trimming cost V 4 bases and J 4 bases, with 20 bases left between them. The length of the CDR3 is 17 residues. Germline V CDR1 and CDR2: SGHTA, FQGNSA. In DNA form, the CDR3 reads TGTGCCAGCAGCTCCTCCCTTTACGGGGGCGACGGAAACACCATATATTTT. This translates into CASSSSLYGGDGNTIYF.

This clonotype was detected a few times. The chain carries TRBV24-1 and TRBJ1-1, with D unresolved. The CDR3 is made up of 14 amino acids. Trimming left V 5 bases short and J 1 base short, with 10 bases between. Germline assignment: CDR1 KGHDR and CDR2 SFDVKD. In DNA form, the CDR3 reads TGTGCCACCAGTGTAAGGGCGGAGAACACTGAAGCTTTCTTT. The encoded protein is CATSVRAENTEAFF.

This chain uses TRBV2 with TRBJ2-2, with 13 bases fitting TRBD2. Trimming removed 3 bases from V and 7 bases from J; junction bases left unmatched: 11. This CDR3 spans 18 amino acids. Per germline, CDR1 SNHLY and CDR2 FYNNEI. The chain's CDR3 is CASSDPVVTSGRYGELFF. The CDR3 DNA sequence: TGTGCCAGCAGTGACCCCGTTGTGACTAGCGGGAGGTACGGGGAGCTGTTTTTT.

This clonotype came up a few times. V and J are TRBV28 and TRBJ2-1; the D is unclear. Trimming left V 4 bases short and J 6 bases short, with 16 bases between. Germline V gene lookup returns CDR1 MDHEN and CDR2 SYDVKM. The CDR3 sequence is 15 residues long. Here the CDR3 DNA reads TGTGCCAGCAGTTCCCCGACCCACGGCGGCAATGAGCAGTTCTTC. It codes for CASSSPTHGGNEQFF.

This clonotype was counted only a few times. As DNA, the CDR3 is TGTGCCAGCAGCTCCGGGGGAGCGGGGGGAGTAAACATTCAGTACTTC. This gives the protein CASSSGGAGGVNIQYF. The chain combines TRBV11-1 with TRBJ2-4, with TRBD2 matching over 9 bases. The CDR3 loop spans 16 amino acids. The germline gives CDR1 SGHAT, CDR2 FQDESV (reference sequence). V was clipped by 4 bases and J by 6 bases; unmatched bases: 10.

This clonotype was counted a few times. The V and J genes are TRBV14 and TRBJ2-2, with a tentative D call TRBD1 (5 bases). This CDR3 contains 13 residues. The germline gives CDR1 SGHDN, CDR2 FVKESK. Deletions cut 1 base from V and 6 bases from J, with 6 bases between. CDR3 coding DNA: TGTGCCAGCAGCCAAGTGGGGCCCGGGGAGCTGTTTTTT. Translation: CASSQVGPGELFF.

This chain links TRBV10-3 with TRBJ2-7; TRBD1 might be the D (6 bases). Trimming took off 1 base at V and 3 bases at J, with 19 bases between the two ends. This CDR3 is built from 17 residues. CDR1 and CDR2 (germline): ENHRY, SYGVKD. CDR3 sequence: CAISEWGPGRGYYEQYF. The CDR3 DNA follows: TGTGCCATCAGTGAGTGGGGGCCCGGCAGGGGCTACTACGAGCAGTACTTC.

This clonotype turned up a few times. The chain couples TRBV7-2 to TRBJ1-1; 7 bases fit TRBD1. Unmatched junction bases numbered 21, after V lost 1 base and J lost 10 bases. The CDR3 is 18 amino acids. Germline CDR1 reads SGHTA; CDR2 reads FQGNSA. CDR3 residues: CASSLGRIREGAGVGAFF. CDR3 in DNA: TGTGCCAGCAGCTTAGGGAGAATACGGGAGGGGGCCGGGGTGGGAGCTTTCTTT. Based on the CDR3 plus reference TRBV7-2 and TRBJ1-1, the full variable domain is GAGVSQSPSNKVTEKGKDVELRCDPISGHTALYWYRQSLGQGLEFLIYFQGNSAPDKSGLPSDRFSAERTGGSVSTLTIQRTQQEDSAVYLCASSLGRIREGAGVGAFFGQGTRLTVV.

Here the CDR3 DNA reads TGTGCCAGCAGCCGGACGAGCGGGACCACCGGGGAGCTGTTTTTT. Translation gives CASSRTSGTTGELFF. This chain connects TRBV7-9 to TRBJ2-2; 7 bases map to TRBD2. The CDR3 contains 15 residues. Germline assignment: CDR1 SEHNR and CDR2 FQNEAQ (reference sequence). V lost 5 bases, J lost 4 bases, and 7 bases stayed unmatched.

The chain is built from TRBV7-9 and TRBJ1-1; D gene unclear. From germline, CDR1 is SEHNR and CDR2 FQNEAQ (reference sequence). The V gene lost 5 bases and the J gene lost 7 bases, with 11 bases spanning the gap. The CDR3 extends over 12 amino acids. This CDR3 reads CASSPPRDEAFF. CDR3 nucleotides: TGTGCCAGCAGCCCACCGAGAGATGAAGCTTTCTTT.

Only a few counts were recorded for this clonotype. The gene calls are TRBV7-9 and TRBJ2-1, with 14 bases identical to TRBD2. This CDR3 is built from 17 residues. The germline CDR1 and CDR2 sequences are SEHNR and FQNEAQ (reference sequence). The ends lost 5 bases at V and 2 bases at J; junction bases unmatched: 5. The CDR3 DNA sequence: TGTGCCAGCAGCGGACGGACTAGCGGGGGGCCCTACAATGAGCAGTTCTTC. Its translation is CASSGRTSGGPYNEQFF.

This clonotype was observed many times. This chain uses TRBV5-5 with TRBJ2-7; D may match TRBD1 or TRBD2 (5 bases each). V lost 0 bases and J lost 1, with 17 bases in between. This CDR3 has 17 residues. The germline V gene has CDR1 SGHKS and CDR2 YYEKEE (reference sequence). The DNA of the CDR3 is TGTGCCAGCAGCTTGGTGGTTGCCAGCGAGGGGTCCTACGAGCAGTACTTC. This codes for CASSLVVASEGSYEQYF.

This clonotype was counted many times. The rearrangement links TRBV13 to TRBJ1-1; D is possibly TRBD1 (6 bases). Germline V CDR1 and CDR2: PRHDT, FYEKMQ (reference sequence). This CDR3 contains 14 residues. The ends were cut back, 4 bases at V and 5 bases at J, with 14 bases in the middle. The CDR3 DNA is TGTGCCAGCAGCTCCCGGCGGGGGGCAACTGAAGCTTTCTTT. Encoded protein: CASSSRRGATEAFF.

The chain is built from TRBV5-1 and TRBJ2-7; D possibly matches TRBD1 or TRBD2 (6 bases each). The CDR3 runs 16 residues. From germline, CDR1 is SGHRS and CDR2 YFSETQ. V was clipped by 5 bases and J by 3 bases, with 21 bases between them. CDR3 in DNA: TGCGCCAGCAGGGCTTCTCTCGGGGGCCTCCTCTACGAGCAGTACTTC. Translating gives CASRASLGGLLYEQYF. Complete variable domain (other parts from reference TRBV5-1 and TRBJ2-7): KAGVTQTPRYLIKTRGQQVTLSCSPISGHRSVSWYQQTPGQGLQFLFEYFSETQRNKGNFPGRFSGRQFSNSRSEMNVSTLELGDSALYLCASRASLGGLLYEQYFGPGTRLTVT.